A few counts support the clone carrying this T cell receptor beta chain. The record originates from a study of blood T cell repertoires in COVID-19. Germline V gene lookup returns CDR1 SGHTS and CDR2 YDEGEE. The CDR3 is 14 amino acids. V was cut by 4 bases and J by 0 bases, with 5 bases left in between. Under the authors' procedure: The assay estimated nucleated cells by amplifying reference gene primers. Repertoires were generated with immunoSEQ multiplex PCR, while TCRdb's copy carries only in-frame clones and drops some. The V and J calls and the clone size are those of that table, but D and trimming were determined from the DNA. The sample records about 200,000 clones, around nine tenths being singletons.

Input material: peripheral blood. The sequence derives from a man between 50 and 59 years old with COVID-19, enrolled during active disease. The V gene is TRBV5-8, the J gene TRBJ2-6; no clear D gene. The DNA of the CDR3 is TGTGCCAGCAGCCCCCTCTCTGGGGCCAACGTCCTGACTTTC. Residues: CASSPLSGANVLTF.